This T cell receptor (beta chain) was retrieved from a study of blood T cell repertoires in COVID-19 (TCRdb year 2020). Background for the entire study: Samples covering the acute and convalescent phases of COVID-19 were provided by collaborators in the United States, Italy and Spain. The material from the prospective study consisted of cDNA or gDNA derived from T cells, B-cell-depleted T cells, or PBMCs. The dataset comprised deeply sampled blood TCRbeta repertoires from subjects exposed to, actively infected with, or recovered from COVID-19. The repertoires were made available in a free public database intended to serve as a resource for research on the immune response to SARS-CoV-2. Samples were obtained from the ongoing ImmuneRACE study (first 160 participants) and from 950 to 1,500 subjects provided by 6 global collaborators. A de-identified subject ID, COVID-19 status, age in years and sex were almost always included in the sample metadata. HLA class I and class II types, where available, came from metadata supplied by the sample provider rather than from assay-based typing.

In the case of this clone: Its cognate antigen has yet to be identified. The input lacks base qualities; no much larger clone sits a single base away.

Participants in the prospective study were aged about 18 to 95 years, lived in more than 20 United States geographic areas, and enrolled through a virtual design. In the prospective study, participants were assigned to cohorts based on the clinical history participants reported in a screening survey and a study questionnaire. ImmuneRACE Cohort 3 recovered participants were defined by two consecutive negative NP/OP PCR tests, healthcare professional clearance, or symptom resolution. In the prospective study, whole blood, serum and a nasopharyngeal or oropharyngeal swab were collected from each participant by mobile phlebotomists. Participants in the prospective study had the option to provide additional blood draws and questionnaires over an approximately 2-month period. Blood samples from the prospective study were shipped frozen or at room temperature prior to DNA extraction. Compared with germline, V lacks 5 bases and J lacks 5 bases; bases without a gene match: 6. The CDR3 spans 14 residues, from the cysteine through the phenylalanine. Only the CDR3 region is kept as DNA, spanning 42 bases read in frame from base 1. Taken from the germline V gene (reference sequence), the CDR1 and CDR2 loops are SEHNR and FQNEAQ.

Beyond this particular receptor, the publication reports: The quantity of clinical and demographic metadata differed by source and by participant and was supplied without curation.

TCRbeta CDR3 regions were amplified from genomic DNA by means of the immunoSEQ Assay, a bias-controlled multiplex PCR. In the source study's methods: Within the assay, amplification of reference gene primers was used to estimate how many nucleated cells each sample contained. To quantify the absolute abundance of each unique TCRbeta CDR3 rearrangement, sequence reads were collapsed and filtered. Productive Simpson clonality was computed per sample as the square root of Simpson's diversity index over productive rearrangements. This immuneACCESS table, as held by TCRdb, lists in-frame sequences with V and J called but not all clones. Of the missing ones, under half trace to an unresolved V gene in checked studies; the others have no known cause. That table gives V, J and clone size, and the DNA gave D and trimming. This sample has approximately 440,000 clones in its table, and 87% of those were observed once. The top ten hold roughly 0.72% of the sample.

Material for sequencing was PBMCs or T cells enriched from blood (not recorded which). The TCR comes from a woman between 18 and 29 years old who had recovered from COVID-19. The chain was built from TRBV7-9 and TRBJ1-2, with 9 central nucleotides matching TRBD1. The CDR3 amino acid sequence is: CASSPPTGGYGYTF. In nucleotide form, the sequence is TGTGCCAGCAGCCCTCCGACAGGGGGGTATGGCTACACCTTC.